The clone carrying this T cell receptor beta chain was seen a single time. Antigen unknown. The ends lost 6 bases at V and 5 bases at J; junction bases unmatched: 9. The CDR3 runs 15 residues. The germline gives CDR1 SGHTA, CDR2 FQGNSA. Amplified regions were TCR beta CDR3 sequences from RNA transcripts. During a first-round RT-PCR of the TCR CDR3, the HTBI primer set was used. MiXCR was run by TCRdb on the multiplex PCR reads, yielding one entry per CDR3 protein. This repertoire shows about 520,000 distinct CDR3 sequences, roughly 20% found once; its top ten account for more than 20%. These data are taken from a study of T cells in Graves' hyperthyroidism and ophthalmopathy. Findings and caveats of the study: Blood also showed most of the thyroid clonotypes that were expanded above 0.001. Ophthalmopathy, which appeared later, was predicted by the model a median about 6 months before onset.

Uncontrolled infections, other autoimmune diseases, pregnancy or lactation led to exclusion of patients. Sequencing input: blood. The receptor's source is a man aged 18 to 30 with Graves' hyperthyroidism. The chain employs TRBV7-2 and TRBJ2-5; 10 bases are a match to TRBD1. The CDR3 region is CASRQDRGRGETQYF. The DNA of the CDR3 is TGTGCCAGCAGACAAGACAGGGGGCGCGGGGAGACCCAGTACTTC. Drawing the rest from reference TRBV7-2 and TRBJ2-5, the complete variable domain is GAGVSQSPSNKVTEKGKDVELRCDPISGHTALYWYRQSLGQGLEFLIYFQGNSAPDKSGLPSDRFSAERTGGSVSTLTIQRTQQEDSAVYLCASRQDRGRGETQYFGPGTRLLVL.